The next 28 T cell receptor beta chains were all read from a single sample in a study of patients and donors after allogeneic stem cell transplantation. TCRdb itself ran the RT-PCR reads through MiXCR, one entry per CDR3 protein. The sample consists of 90,000 to 120,000 distinct CDR3 sequences, around 38% of them appearing once. The sequencing sample was made of blood, either unsorted or a sorted T cell fraction (not recorded which). The receptors come from a human donor who was either an allogeneic HSCT recipient or a stem cell or donor lymphocyte infusion donor (not recorded which). It is not recorded whose cells these are; they may come from a transplant donor.

J is TRBJ2-1 and V is TRBV20-1; 11 nucleotides match TRBD1. Losses at the gene ends were 3 bases for V and 7 bases for J; bases not matched to a gene: 2. The CDR3 sequence is 13 residues long. Germline assignment: CDR1 DFQATT and CDR2 SNEGSKA (reference sequence). In DNA form, the CDR3 reads TGCAGTGCTAGGTGGGACAGGGGGAATGAGCAGTTCTTC. It codes for CSARWDRGNEQFF.

The gene calls are TRBV6-1 and TRBJ1-2, with TRBD1 matching 8 bases. Germline CDR1 and CDR2: MNHNS and SASEGT. V lost 0 bases and J lost 8; bases outside the gene matches: 5. The CDR3 totals 14 residues. CDR3 DNA: TGTGCCAGCAGTGAAGCGATCAGGGGGCGCGGCTACACCTTC. This sequence encodes CASSEAIRGRGYTF.

This clonotype was seen a single time. The V and J genes are TRBV4-3 and TRBJ1-2, with 8 nucleotides matching TRBD1. V lost 1 base and J lost 3; bases outside the gene matches: 4. Germline V gene lookup returns CDR1 LGHNA and CDR2 YSLEER. This CDR3 has 15 amino acids. The CDR3 loop reads CASSQVDRADYGYTF. The CDR3 DNA follows: TGCGCCAGCAGCCAAGTGGACAGGGCGGACTATGGCTACACCTTC.

The V gene is TRBV29-1, the J gene TRBJ2-7, with 8 bases fitting TRBD2. With V trimmed by 5 bases and J by 4 bases, 1 base remained unmatched. Germline CDR1 SQVTM, CDR2 ANQGSEA. This CDR3 spans 11 amino acids. In DNA form, the CDR3 reads TGCAGCGTTAGCGGGAGTTACGAGCAGTACTTC. Amino acids: CSVSGSYEQYF.

By sample share, this clonotype is medium-sized (0.01 to 0.1%). This rearrangement joins TRBV20-1 to TRBJ1-5; 7 bases line up with TRBD1. Trimming at V came to 7 bases and at J to 4 bases, leaving 13 bases not matched to a gene. The germline V gene has CDR1 DFQATT and CDR2 SNEGSKA (reference sequence). The CDR3 sequence is 15 residues long. CDR3 sequence: CSEGFRQGCNQPQHF. In nucleotides, the CDR3 is TGCAGTGAGGGATTCCGACAGGGCTGTAATCAGCCCCAGCATTTT.

This clonotype was found a few times. This rearrangement joins TRBV15 to TRBJ2-3; D is ambiguous. The V end lost 6 bases, the J end lost 0 bases, and 10 bases lay between the germline ends. The CDR3 runs 14 residues. CDR1 and CDR2 (germline): LNHNV, YYDKDF (reference sequence). CDR3 nucleotide sequence: TGTGCCACCAGTCCCTTCCGTAGCACAGATACGCAGTATTTT. Protein: CATSPFRSTDTQYF.

This clonotype occurred a few times. The chain has TRBV12-3 or TRBV12-4 and TRBJ1-1; D unclear. The germline V and J ends were trimmed by 5 bases and 1 base, with 8 bases remaining between them. The CDR3 extends over 13 amino acids. CDR3 region: CASSNGRNTEAFF. DNA of the CDR3: TGTGCCAGCAGTAATGGGAGGAACACTGAAGCTTTCTTT.

This clonotype was seen more than once but under ten times. The rearrangement joins TRBV20-1 to TRBJ1-2; 7 bases line up with TRBD1. V shed 0 bases and J 4 bases; nucleotides not matched to a gene: 5. Germline values: CDR1 DFQATT, CDR2 SNEGSKA (reference sequence). CDR3 length: 14 residues. The CDR3 is CSARDRGLGYGYTF. The CDR3 bases are TGCAGTGCTAGAGATAGGGGGCTTGGCTATGGCTACACCTTC.

V usage is TRBV20-1 and J usage is TRBJ2-1; maybe TRBD2 (5 bases). Trimming left V 0 bases short and J 1 base short, with 10 bases between. This CDR3 has 15 amino acids. Germline values: CDR1 DFQATT, CDR2 SNEGSKA (reference sequence). The CDR3 region is CSARDLGRSYNEQFF. CDR3 in DNA: TGCAGTGCTAGAGATTTGGGGAGATCCTACAATGAGCAGTTCTTC.

V is TRBV11-2 and J is TRBJ2-3; D possibly matches TRBD1 or TRBD2 (10 bases each). The length of the CDR3 is 17 residues. Trimming removed 5 bases from V and 5 bases from J, with 23 bases in between. CDR1 and CDR2 from the germline V gene are SGHAT and FQNNGV. CDR3: CASSPDRGLAGEDTQYF. For the CDR3, the DNA is TGTGCCAGCAGCCCCGACAGGGGGCTAGCGGGAGAAGATACGCAGTATTTT.

This clonotype has at least ten counts. The V gene is TRBV7-2, the J gene TRBJ1-3; 7 nucleotides match TRBD1. V dropped 5 bases and J dropped 4; count of bases not matched to a gene: 11. This CDR3 comprises 16 residues. The germline gives CDR1 SGHTA, CDR2 FQGNSA. The CDR3 DNA is TGTGCCAGCAGCCCAGCCGGGACAGCACCAGGAAACACCATATATTTT. It encodes CASSPAGTAPGNTIYF.

The chain recombines TRBV29-1 with TRBJ2-1, with a possible D match to TRBD1 (5 bases). Deletions cut 7 bases from V and 5 bases from J, with 9 bases between. There are 11 residues in the CDR3. Germline loops: CDR1 SQVTM, CDR2 ANQGSEA. CDR3 region: CSATGNNEQFF. In nucleotides, the CDR3 is TGCAGCGCCACAGGAAACAATGAGCAGTTCTTC.

The chain joins TRBV25-1 to TRBJ1-2; no firm D call. Germline V gene data show CDR1 as MGHDK and CDR2 as SYGVNS. The CDR3 spans 15 residues. Trimming shortened V by 3 bases and J by 2 bases, and 13 bases separated the two germline ends. Here the CDR3 DNA reads TGTGCCAGCAGTGATGGGAAAGGGAGCAACTATGGCTACACCTTC. Protein sequence: CASSDGKGSNYGYTF.

This clonotype has a handful of counts. This chain connects TRBV6-5 to TRBJ1-1; D is uncertain. Trimming cost V 0 bases and J 2 bases, with 10 bases left between them. CDR3 length: 15 amino acids. Looked up from germline, CDR1 is MNHEY and CDR2 is SVGAGI. The CDR3, as DNA: TGTGCCAGCAGTTACTCTACCAGAATAAACACTGAAGCTTTCTTT. Protein sequence: CASSYSTRINTEAFF.

The chain recombines TRBV29-1 with TRBJ1-4, with 7 nucleotides matching TRBD1. This CDR3 spans 13 amino acids. The junction had 10 bases not matched to a gene; V was cut back by 7 bases and J by 8 bases. Germline CDR1 is SQVTM and CDR2 is ANQGSEA. CDR3 nucleotide sequence: TGCAGCGCTATAGTGACAGGGAAGGAAAAACTGTTTTTT. Translated: CSAIVTGKEKLFF.

The chain is built from TRBV4-3 and TRBJ2-1; 7 bases are shared with TRBD1. Germline-derived CDR1 and CDR2 are LGHNA and YSLEER. This CDR3 is 14 amino acids long. The V and J ends lost 1 base and 8 bases, in that order; junction bases with no gene match: 5. CDR3 sequence: CASSQVDREHEQFF. The CDR3 nucleotides read TGCGCCAGCAGCCAAGTAGACAGGGAGCATGAGCAGTTCTTC.

This clonotype was counted only a few times. The rearrangement links TRBV27 to TRBJ1-1, with D possibly TRBD1 on 6 matching bases. Per germline, CDR1 MNHEY and CDR2 SMNVEV (reference sequence). Trimming removed 6 bases at V and 3 bases at J, with 11 bases between. The CDR3 runs to 13 residues. The CDR3 loop is CASSQGRHTEAFF. DNA of the CDR3: TGTGCCAGCAGCCAGGGGAGACACACTGAAGCTTTCTTT.

The chain joins TRBV10-3 to TRBJ1-2; D possibly corresponds to TRBD1 (6 bases). Trimming cost V 4 bases and J 3 bases, with 9 bases left between them. The CDR3 covers 13 residues. The germline V gene has CDR1 ENHRY and CDR2 SYGVKD. This chain's CDR3 is CAISAAGDYGYTF. The DNA of the CDR3 is TGTGCCATCAGTGCCGCAGGGGACTATGGCTACACCTTC.

The V call is TRBV11-2, the J call TRBJ2-1; 8 bases line up with TRBD2. Germline CDR1 SGHAT, CDR2 FQNNGV. The V and J ends lost 5 bases and 6 bases, in that order; junction bases with no gene match: 12. This CDR3 is built from 16 residues. CDR3 sequence (DNA): TGTGCCAGCAGCCCGGAGGGAATAGCGGGATTCAATGAGCAGTTCTTC. Protein: CASSPEGIAGFNEQFF.

This clonotype came up a few times. The chain recombines TRBV20-1 with TRBJ1-2, with 10 bases that match TRBD1. This CDR3 has 12 amino acids. From germline, CDR1 is DFQATT and CDR2 SNEGSKA (reference sequence). V was pared by 6 bases and J by 7 bases, with 5 bases of the junction left unmatched. For the CDR3, the DNA is TGCAGTGCCTCCGGGACAGGGGTTGGCTACACCTTC. Its translation: CSASGTGVGYTF.

This chain uses TRBV29-1 with TRBJ1-2; maybe TRBD1 (5 bases). There are 13 residues in the CDR3. The germline V and J ends were trimmed by 4 bases and 5 bases, with 14 bases remaining between them. The germline V gene encodes CDR1 SQVTM and CDR2 ANQGSEA. CDR3 sequence (DNA): TGCAGCGTTGGTCGGGGCAGGTCGTATGGCTACACCTTC. It yields the protein CSVGRGRSYGYTF.

In its sample, this clonotype was seen once. The rearrangement uses TRBV5-1 and TRBJ2-1; 9 positions agree with TRBD2. This CDR3 spans 18 amino acids. Germline loops: CDR1 SGHRS, CDR2 YFSETQ. With V trimmed by 4 bases and J by 0 bases, 11 bases remained unmatched. CDR3 region: CASSAGLANPTSYNEQFF. The CDR3 DNA sequence: TGCGCCAGCAGCGCGGGACTAGCCAACCCAACCTCCTACAATGAGCAGTTCTTC.

This clonotype has just a few counts. The chain has TRBV20-1 and TRBJ2-4; 8 bases fit TRBD2. This CDR3 contains 14 residues. Germline-derived CDR1 and CDR2 are DFQATT and SNEGSKA (reference sequence). J was trimmed by 7 bases and V by 0 bases; bases with no gene match: 5. In DNA form, the CDR3 reads TGCAGTGCTAGAGAGGGGGCTAGCGGGAACATTCAGTACTTC. This codes for CSAREGASGNIQYF.

This clonotype turned up a few times. The chain has TRBV5-1 and TRBJ2-1; TRBD2 matches at 9 bases. After removal of 4 bases from V and 7 bases from J, the junction contained 9 bases not matched to a gene. The germline V gene encodes CDR1 SGHRS and CDR2 YFSETQ. This CDR3 has 15 amino acids. Here the CDR3 DNA reads TGCGCCAGCAGCCCCGGGACTAGCTATAGAAATGAGCAGTTCTTC. It specifies CASSPGTSYRNEQFF.

This clonotype has a handful of counts. This chain links TRBV29-1 with TRBJ2-7; no clear D. Germline loops: CDR1 SQVTM, CDR2 ANQGSEA. V lost 4 bases to trimming and J lost 0 bases, with 10 bases between them. The CDR3 is 13 residues long. As DNA, the CDR3 is TGCAGCGTTGCTAGGCGGAGCTCCTACGAGCAGTACTTC. This codes for CSVARRSSYEQYF.

This chain uses TRBV11-3 with TRBJ2-2; 12 bases fit TRBD2. The CDR3 totals 18 residues. V lost 3 bases to trimming and J lost 0 bases; unmatched junction nucleotides: 5. The V gene's germline CDR1 is SGHNT and CDR2 YENEEA. CDR3 in amino acids: CASSFPGLAGTNTGELFF. CDR3 bases: TGTGCCAGCAGCTTTCCTGGACTAGCGGGAACGAACACCGGGGAGCTGTTTTTT.

V is TRBV4-3 and J is TRBJ2-1; D possibly corresponds to TRBD2 (6 bases). This CDR3 region has 13 residues. Between the trimmed V and J ends, which lost 0 bases and 14 bases, there was a span of 14 bases. Germline lookup yields CDR1 LGHNA and CDR2 YSLEER. The CDR3 spells CASSQELLGGKFF. The CDR3 coding sequence is TGCGCCAGCAGCCAAGAGCTACTAGGAGGGAAGTTCTTC.

The chain carries TRBV3-1 and TRBJ2-5; D might be TRBD1 (6 bases). Germline CDR1 and CDR2: LGHDT and YNNKEL (reference sequence). Trimming removed 3 bases from V and 2 bases from J, with 19 bases in between. The CDR3 has 17 amino acids. The CDR3 sequence: CASSQGDFTGRQETQYF. Written as DNA, the CDR3 is TGTGCCAGCAGCCAGGGGGATTTTACAGGGAGACAAGAGACCCAGTACTTC.